This T cell receptor beta chain was captured by sequencing in a study of Ad26.COV2.S vaccination and SARS-CoV-2 variants. Study summary: The COV1001 Ad26.COV2.S trial arm included the donor. Once, or twice with 56 days between doses, Ad26.COV2.S was given intramuscularly.

This clone was found a few times. V was pared by 1 base and J by 11 bases, with 11 bases between. CDR3 size: 12 residues. Germline V lookup: CDR1 LNHNV, CDR2 YYDKDF (reference sequence). Some clones are missing from TCRdb's copy, which holds only in-frame ones; the method was immunoSEQ multiplex PCR. This repertoire shows a few hundred thousand clones, around 90% found once; its top ten account for about 4.1%. As to treatment: over 15 received Ad26.COV2.S at low or high dose, single or two shots; 5 received placebo; per-sample allocation not given. Specimen acquisition occurred on day 63 following the initial vaccine or placebo injection. Its platform was an Ad26 vector, and its expressed antigen was Wuhan-strain SARS-CoV-2 spike.

This rearrangement joins TRBV15 to TRBJ1-2; D possibly corresponds to TRBD1 (5 bases). The sequencing here drew on peripheral blood, taken in a trial of Ad26.COV2.S vaccine versus placebo. This sequence originates from a person between 18 and 65 years old who received the Ad26.COV2.S COVID-19 vaccine or a placebo. The CDR3, as DNA: TGTGCCACCAGCAGAGTGGGCAGGGCGTACACCTTC. Residues: CATSRVGRAYTF.